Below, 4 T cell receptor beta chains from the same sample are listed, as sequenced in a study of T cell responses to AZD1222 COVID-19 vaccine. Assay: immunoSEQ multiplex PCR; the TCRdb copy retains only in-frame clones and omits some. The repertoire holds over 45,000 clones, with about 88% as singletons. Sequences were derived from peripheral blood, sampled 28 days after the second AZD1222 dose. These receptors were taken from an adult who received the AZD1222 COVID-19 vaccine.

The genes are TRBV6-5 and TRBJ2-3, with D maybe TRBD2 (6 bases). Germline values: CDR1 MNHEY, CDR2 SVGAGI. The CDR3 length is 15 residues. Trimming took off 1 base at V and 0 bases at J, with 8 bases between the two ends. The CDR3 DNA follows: TGTGCCAGCAGTTACTTTGCGGGGAGCACAGATACGCAGTATTTT. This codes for CASSYFAGSTDTQYF.

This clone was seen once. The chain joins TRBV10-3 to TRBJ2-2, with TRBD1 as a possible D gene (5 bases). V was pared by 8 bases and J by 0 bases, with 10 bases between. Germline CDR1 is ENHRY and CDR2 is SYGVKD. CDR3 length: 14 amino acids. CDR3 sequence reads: CAIATDTNTGELFF. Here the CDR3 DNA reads TGTGCCATCGCGACAGATACGAACACCGGGGAGCTGTTTTTT.

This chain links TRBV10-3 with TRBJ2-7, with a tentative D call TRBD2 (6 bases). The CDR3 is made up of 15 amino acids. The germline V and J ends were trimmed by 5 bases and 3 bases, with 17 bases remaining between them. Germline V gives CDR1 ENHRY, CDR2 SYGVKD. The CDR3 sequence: CAISRGSGLHYEQYF. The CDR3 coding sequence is TGTGCCATCAGTAGAGGGTCCGGACTACACTACGAGCAGTACTTC.

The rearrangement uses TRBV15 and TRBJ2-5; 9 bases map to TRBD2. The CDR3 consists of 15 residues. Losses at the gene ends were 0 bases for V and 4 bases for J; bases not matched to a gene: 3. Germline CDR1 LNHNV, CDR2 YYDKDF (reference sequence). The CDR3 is CATSRELAGSETQYF. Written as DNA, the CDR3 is TGTGCCACCAGCAGAGAGCTAGCGGGGTCAGAGACCCAGTACTTC.